The TCR beta chain under discussion was sequenced for a study of T cells in Graves' hyperthyroidism and ophthalmopathy. Germline CDR1 and CDR2: LNHDA and SQIVND (reference sequence). The CDR3 loop spans 13 amino acids. Trimming left V 6 bases short and J 4 bases short, with 12 bases between. TCR beta CDR3 regions were amplified from RNA transcripts. The HTBI primer set was used in a first-round RT-PCR of the TCR CDR3. TCRdb re-analysed the multiplex PCR reads in MiXCR, keeping a single row per CDR3 protein. The sample lists around 690,000 distinct CDR3 sequences; around 16% were seen once. This clonotype was seen only a few times.

The J gene is TRBJ1-1, the V gene TRBV19; no definite D call. This receptor was identified in a man in his fifties with Graves' hyperthyroidism. Sequences were obtained from blood. The DNA of the CDR3 is TGTGCCAGTAGAATGGACTTGGCCACTGAAGCTTTCTTT. It encodes CASRMDLATEAFF. Supplemented by reference TRBV19 and TRBJ1-1, the full variable domain reads DGGITQSPKYLFRKEGQNVTLSCEQNLNHDAMYWYRQDPGQGLRLIYYSQIVNDFQKGDIAEGYSVSREKKESFPLTVTSAQKNPTAFYLCASRMDLATEAFFGQGTRLTVV.